Presented here are 20 T cell receptor beta chains from one specimen sequenced in a study of blood T cell repertoires in COVID-19. Sequencing used immunoSEQ multiplex PCR; TCRdb keeps in-frame clones, though not all of them. The data show roughly 100,000 clones, approximately 88% seen once. Sequencing used peripheral blood. These receptor sequences come from a human donor in a cohort sampled during active COVID-19.

The chain employs TRBV7-8 and TRBJ2-4; tentatively, D is TRBD1 (6 bases). The CDR3 sequence is 15 residues long. In germline, CDR1 is SGHVS, CDR2 FQNEAQ. Trimming took off 4 bases at V and 7 bases at J, with 17 bases between the two ends. CDR3 bases: TGTGCCAGCAGCTCTGCCGGGACACCTCGGAACATTCAGTACTTC. Protein sequence: CASSSAGTPRNIQYF. The full variable domain, with the rest looked up from reference TRBV7-8 and TRBJ2-4, is GAGVSQSPRYKVAKRGQDVALRCDPISGHVSLFWYQQALGQGPEFLTYFQNEAQLDKSGLPSDRFFAERPEGSVSTLKIQRTQQEDSAVYLCASSSAGTPRNIQYFGAGTRLSVL.

V is TRBV19 and J is TRBJ1-2; tentative D call: TRBD1 (6 bases). V lost 4 bases and J lost 2, with 17 bases in between. In germline, CDR1 is LNHDA, CDR2 SQIVND (reference sequence). CDR3 length equals 16 residues. CDR3 amino acids: CASSTLDSVLNYGYTF. The CDR3 DNA reads as TGTGCCAGTAGTACCCTGGACAGCGTACTAAACTATGGCTACACCTTC.

The chain links TRBV18 to TRBJ1-4; possible D gene TRBD1, 6 bases. The germline V gene has CDR1 KGHSH and CDR2 LQKENI. The CDR3 sequence is 15 residues long. The V end was cut by 1 base, the J end by 8 bases, with 14 bases between. The CDR3 here is CASSPHRDRREKLFF. The CDR3 coding sequence is TGTGCCAGCTCACCACACAGGGATCGAAGAGAAAAACTGTTTTTT.

This sequence joins TRBV6-1 and TRBJ1-6, with D possibly TRBD1 on 6 matching bases. Per germline, CDR1 MNHNS and CDR2 SASEGT. Trimming took off 0 bases at V and 8 bases at J, with 11 bases between the two ends. The CDR3 contains 15 residues. CDR3 region: CASSEARTEYSPLHF. In nucleotides, the CDR3 is TGTGCCAGCAGTGAAGCGAGGACAGAATATTCACCCCTCCACTTT.

The chain uses TRBV5-4 and TRBJ2-3, with a weak D call TRBD2 (6 bases). The V end lost 0 bases, the J end lost 0 bases, and 11 bases lay between the germline ends. Germline V gives CDR1 SGHNT, CDR2 YYREEE (reference sequence). The CDR3 extends over 16 amino acids. The CDR3 sequence: CASSLGGDPSTDTQYF. In DNA, the CDR3 is TGTGCCAGCAGCTTGGGCGGGGACCCTAGCACAGATACGCAGTATTTT.

As to this clone: The identical CDR3 is also encoded by other nucleotide sequences in the sample. This chain connects TRBV12-3 or TRBV12-4 to TRBJ1-1; D gene uncertain. V lost 3 bases, J lost 1 base, and 6 bases lay in between. The CDR3 runs 13 residues. The CDR3 DNA reads as TGTGCCAGCAGTTTTGCAGGGAACACTGAAGCTTTCTTT. As protein: CASSFAGNTEAFF.

The V call is TRBV29-1, the J call TRBJ2-1, with TRBD1 matching 10 bases. This CDR3 is built from 17 residues. The junction had 17 bases not matched to a gene; V was cut back by 5 bases and J by 7 bases. Germline V gives CDR1 SQVTM, CDR2 ANQGSEA. CDR3 DNA sequence: TGCAGCGTTTCGGGGGGGGTTCCGGGACAGGGGATGAATGAGCAGTTCTTC. The encoded protein is CSVSGGVPGQGMNEQFF.

The V gene is TRBV6-5, the J gene TRBJ1-5, with D uncertain. CDR1 is MNHEY and CDR2 is SVGAGI in the germline V gene. With 6 bases removed from V and 2 bases from J, the gap between germline ends came to 11 bases. The CDR3 totals 14 residues. In nucleotides, the CDR3 is TGTGCCAGCAGCGCAGGTTGGGGCAATCAGCCCCAGCATTTT. Translating it yields CASSAGWGNQPQHF.

The chain is built from TRBV6-2 or TRBV6-3 and TRBJ2-1, with 8 bases lining up with TRBD2. This CDR3 is built from 18 residues. Germline CDR1 reads MNHEY; CDR2 reads SVGEGT. The ends lost 0 bases at V and 0 bases at J; junction bases unmatched: 7. The CDR3 sequence: CASSYSTERGRSYNEQFF. Written as DNA, the CDR3 is TGTGCCAGCAGTTACTCGACTGAGCGGGGGCGCTCCTACAATGAGCAGTTCTTC.

The V and J genes are TRBV3-1 (or the pseudogene TRBV3-2) and TRBJ1-3, with TRBD1 matching over 8 bases. Unmatched junction bases numbered 9, after V lost 4 bases and J lost 4 bases. Germline V gives CDR1 LGHDT, CDR2 YNNKEL (reference sequence). This CDR3 has 16 amino acids. Here the CDR3 reads CASSLDQGAWGNTIYF. In nucleotides, the CDR3 is TGTGCCAGCAGCCTTGACCAGGGGGCATGGGGAAACACCATATATTTT.

This clone turned up a few times. J is TRBJ1-6 and V is TRBV9; D might be TRBD1 (6 bases). CDR1 and CDR2 from the germline V gene are SGDLS and YYNGEE. Between the trimmed V and J ends, which lost 4 bases and 6 bases, there was a span of 11 bases. The CDR3 contains 14 residues. The CDR3 region has the DNA TGTGCCAGCAGCCCTGGACAGAGTAATTCACCCCTCCACTTT. This sequence encodes CASSPGQSNSPLHF.

A few counts support this clone. V and J are TRBV15 and TRBJ2-2, with D possibly TRBD2 on 5 matching bases. This CDR3 spans 14 amino acids. Germline values: CDR1 LNHNV, CDR2 YYDKDF (reference sequence). The V end was cut by 6 bases, the J end by 0 bases, with 8 bases between. The CDR3 region is CATSPGSNTGELFF. Here the CDR3 DNA reads TGTGCCACCAGTCCGGGGTCGAACACCGGGGAGCTGTTTTTT.

V and J are TRBV18 and TRBJ2-7; D is perhaps TRBD1 (6 bases). V was pared by 1 base and J by 3 bases, with 10 bases between. The CDR3 is 14 amino acids. CDR1 is KGHSH, CDR2 LQKENI, per germline. The CDR3 DNA sequence: TGTGCCAGCTCACCACGACAGGCCAACTACGAGCAGTACTTC. Its translation: CASSPRQANYEQYF.

The chain joins TRBV21-1 to TRBJ1-2; no DNA check was done on the table's D call, TRBD1. TRBV21-1 has pseudogene status. CDR3 length: 13 amino acids. CDR3 sequence: CASTPQGENGYTF. The CDR3, as DNA: TGTGCCAGCACCCCACAGGGGGAGAATGGCTACACCTTC.

This clone was observed a single time. The chain has TRBV2 and TRBJ1-5, with D perhaps TRBD1 (6 bases). The CDR3 extends over 17 amino acids. The V and J ends lost 1 base and 5 bases respectively, with 18 bases between them. Germline CDR1 is SNHLY and CDR2 is FYNNEI. In DNA form, the CDR3 reads TGTGCCAGCAGTGAAGGGTCAGGGGTTGGTCGCCATCAGCCCCAGCATTTT. As protein: CASSEGSGVGRHQPQHF.

The chain combines TRBV5-1 with TRBJ1-1; D is possibly TRBD1 (6 bases). Trimming left V 4 bases short and J 5 bases short, with 6 bases between. The CDR3 runs to 11 residues. Germline V CDR1 and CDR2: SGHRS, YFSETQ. The CDR3 here is CASSQGTEAFF. CDR3 DNA: TGCGCCAGCAGCCAGGGGACTGAAGCTTTCTTT.

The gene calls are TRBV4-1 and TRBJ1-1, with D unclear. V was pared by 3 bases and J by 0 bases, with 11 bases between. This CDR3 has 15 residues. Germline CDR1 reads MGHRA; CDR2 reads YSYEKL. Written as DNA, the CDR3 is TGCGCCAGCAGCCAGACTGGGAGTGTGAACACTGAAGCTTTCTTT. Its translation is CASSQTGSVNTEAFF.

This rearrangement joins TRBV29-1 to TRBJ1-5; possible D gene TRBD1, 5 bases. CDR1 is SQVTM and CDR2 is ANQGSEA in the germline V gene. V was pared by 8 bases and J by 9 bases, with 20 bases between. CDR3 size: 13 residues. CDR3 amino acids: CSSQETVPGPQHF. Here the CDR3 DNA reads TGCAGCTCCCAAGAGACAGTCCCAGGGCCCCAGCATTTT.

V is TRBV3-1 (or the pseudogene TRBV3-2) and J is TRBJ2-2, with 13 bases aligning to TRBD2. Germline V gene lookup returns CDR1 LGHDT and CDR2 YNNKEL (reference sequence). Trimming at V came to 3 bases and at J to 1 base, leaving 5 bases not matched to a gene. This CDR3 contains 18 residues. The CDR3 bases are TGTGCCAGCAGCCAGAGGACTAGCGGGAGAATGAACACCGGGGAGCTGTTTTTT. It codes for CASSQRTSGRMNTGELFF.

This chain connects TRBV2 to TRBJ1-5; 11 positions match TRBD1. The CDR3 covers 19 residues. The germline CDR1 and CDR2 sequences are SNHLY and FYNNEI. V was pared by 5 bases and J by 7 bases, with 19 bases of the junction left unmatched. The CDR3 region has the DNA TGTGCCAGCAGTAACCGGGGACAGGGGGTTTCCACTATAGTCCAGCCCCAGCATTTT. It encodes CASSNRGQGVSTIVQPQHF.